A single T cell receptor (beta chain) is shown here with its context. This entry comes from a study of CD8 T cells in Susac syndrome. With random hexamers, 0.5 to 1 ug RNA was reverse transcribed. MiXCR was run by TCRdb on the immunoSEQ multiplex PCR reads, yielding one entry per CDR3 protein. The profile shows 100,000 to 150,000 distinct CDR3 sequences, 80% of them singletons. V dropped 5 bases and J dropped 10 bases, with 12 bases sitting between them. CDR1 is GTSNPN, CDR2 SVGIG, per germline (reference sequence). The CDR3 spans 11 residues. Material for sequencing was CD8+ T cells from PBMCs. The chain recombines TRBV30 with TRBJ2-1, with D maybe TRBD2 (7 bases). The clonotype was recovered from a human donor with multiple sclerosis. CDR3 in amino acids: CAWGGAPEQFF. The DNA for the CDR3 is TGTGCCTGGGGGGGGGCCCCCGAGCAGTTCTTC.